This T cell receptor (beta chain) is from a study of tumor-infiltrating lymphocytes in primary liver carcinoma (dated by TCRdb to 2015 to 2018). Regarding the study in general: Of the five patients (three men and two women, aged 30 to 69 years), four had hepatocellular carcinoma and one had combined HCC and intrahepatic cholangiocarcinoma. The study combined TCRbeta repertoire sequencing, expression microarrays and whole-exome sequencing across five regions of each liver tumor, with adjacent normal tissue and blood. Each sample produced about 3.5 to 7.13 million productive TCRbeta reads, and read depth showed no significant difference between tissue types. The five patients had tumors staged T1-T3 N0M0, with maximum diameters ranging from 4.2 to 10 cm. Repertoires from technical replicates were highly reproducible, with mean shared-clone rates about 0.86 and correlation coefficients above 0.95. A total of 35 specimens from 5 patients went through TCRbeta repertoire sequencing, namely 25 tumor regions, 5 adjacent noncancerous liver tissues and 5 peripheral blood samples. The paper as a whole reports these results and caveats: Because only the TCR beta chain was sequenced and unpaired alpha chains were not captured, true repertoire diversity is likely underestimated. Repertoire overlap was found to be higher between tumor regions (mean roughly 36%) than between tumor-adjacent (approximately 17%) or tumor-blood (about 14%) pairs, consistent with antigen-driven expansion. Since the samples were bulk and unsorted, there was no way to compare CD4+ and CD8+ T cell repertoires. With just a few patients in the study, the authors point out that the findings should be validated in a larger study. A significantly larger repertoire fraction was made up by the top 250 clones in tumors than in blood (p = 0.039).

The germline V gene yields MNHEY for CDR1 and SVGAGI for CDR2. V is shortened by 5 bases, J by 6 bases, and the region joining them spans 19 bases. Including cysteine and phenylalanine, the CDR3 has 15 amino acids. Only the CDR3 region is kept as DNA, spanning 45 bases read in frame from base 1. This clonotype was detected once. Its specific antigen is unknown. No base quality information exists; no much larger clone differs at one position. A lone read offers only weak evidence. A constant-region primer and ProtoScript II reverse transcriptase were used to reverse-transcribe TCRbeta-specific cDNA from roughly 480 ng total RNA. The TCRbeta libraries were prepared through three rounds of nested multiplex PCR following a slightly modified ARM-PCR procedure. Each of the first two PCR rounds ran for approximately 10 cycles and used multiplex TRBV1-TRBV30 forward primers together with a Cbeta reverse primer. Sample barcodes and Illumina adapters were attached in a final 25-cycle PCR using Deep VentR polymerase. Before sequencing, amplicons between 200 and 500 bp were purified from gel using a QIAquick gel extraction kit. TCRbeta amplicons were sequenced on an Illumina HiSeq 2500 with 250-bp paired-end reads. The authors' analysis ran thus. Quality trimming of reads was performed with Trimmomatic v0.33, and paired reads were merged with FLASH v1.2.11 so that full CDR3 sequences could be recovered. MiGEC v1.2.1b assigned V, D and J germline segments to the rearranged TCRbeta sequences. VDJtools v1.0.0 computed clonotype statistics and Shannon-Wiener diversity indices. To reduce sampling bias, subsequent analyses other than the diversity analysis used only the 250 most abundant clonotypes in each sample. The public reads were run again by TCRdb, first through fastp at Q25 and then through MiXCR, and only productive beta chains were kept. Each record represents a unique CDR3 protein, reported with the most common genes and DNA among its rows. The V and J calls shown here were made by TCRdb, not taken from the authors' results. The sample profile shows more than 70,000 distinct CDR3 sequences; approximately 69% of them were found once. The biggest ten clones account for about 25% of the sample.

Without any cell sorting, total RNA and DNA were extracted together from around 18-30 mg of bulk tissue using the AllPrep DNA/RNA mini kit. Surgical resection was performed in China between late 2015 and March 2016 on about five patients with histopathologically diagnosed primary liver carcinoma. Patients had chronic HBV infection and were treatment-naive at sampling. Pieces of fresh tumor and adjacent tissue were cut in half, with one half kept in RNAlater at -80 degrees C and the other half sent for histology. The sequenced sample consisted of tumor-adjacent normal liver tissue. The chain uses TRBV6-5 and TRBJ2-5; the D gene is not confidently resolved. The TCR comes from a man between 35 and 55 years old with primary liver carcinoma and hepatitis B virus infection. Read as DNA, the sequence is TGTGCCAGCAGTATGAAGGGCAGAGGAGTTCAGACCCAGTACTTC. This is translated as CASSMKGRGVQTQYF.